This TCR beta chain came from a study of shared clonotypes between healthy human individuals. As for the study in general: Sampling drew on donors who were a couple of women and a few men aged 18 to 49.

In the naive CD8 group, cells lacked CD45RO and were positively selected for CCR7, so terminally differentiated effector memory CD45RA+ cells were left out. Adults of Caucasian background living in Nashville, Tennessee made up all donors. The germline V and J ends were trimmed by 4 bases and 8 bases, with 9 bases remaining between them. CDR1 LNHDA and CDR2 SQIVND come from the germline V gene (reference sequence). The CDR3 is 12 residues long. Deep was the level used in running the assay. Several immunoSEQ plates received, in even portions, the genomic DNA of each subset. Profiled with immunoSEQ multiplex PCR; TCRdb holds only in-frame clones, not every one. The sample yields roughly 2.1 million clones, just over 90% seen once.

What was sequenced was naive CD8+ T cells from PBMCs. The TCR was taken from a man aged 18 to 30 in good health. Some clones in this sample may be carry-over from other donors' samples. V and J are TRBV19 and TRBJ1-5, with D unresolved. The CDR3 DNA reads as TGTGCCAGTAGTACTCGGGTGAAGCCCCAGCATTTT. The encoded protein is CASSTRVKPQHF.